The clone carrying this T cell receptor (beta chain) has at least ten counts. Antigen: not known. This sample was taken from a study of T cells after posttransplantation cyclophosphamide. The CDR3 extends over 17 amino acids. V lost 1 base to trimming and J lost 0 bases, with 15 bases between them. Germline V CDR1 and CDR2: SGHAT, FQNNGV. TCRdb's table, derived via immunoSEQ multiplex PCR, lists solely in-frame clones and lacks some. This repertoire holds 24,000 or so clones, and none appear only once. Findings of the study overall: Donor-recipient repertoire similarity was low at 1-2 months, rising over year one. After PTCy, TRB diversity resembled that of CNI/methotrexate controls.

The specimen sequenced was PBMCs. The rearrangement links TRBV11-2 to TRBJ1-1, with a weak D call TRBD1 (6 bases). The sequence derives from a woman aged 45-65 years in good health, CMV-negative, and a related stem cell transplant donor. The CDR3 region is CASSLAGGGGLNTEAFF. Written as DNA, the CDR3 is TGTGCCAGCAGCTTAGCTGGAGGGGGGGGATTGAACACTGAAGCTTTCTTT.